The sequence of this T cell receptor (beta chain) was determined in a study of regulatory T cells in long-lasting Graves disease. The wider study: Graves' patients, newly diagnosed, had taken antithyroid drugs under 3 months.

Arm-PCR of CDR3 regions and iRepertoire HTBI primers were used to build TCR beta libraries. Using its own MiXCR run on the multiplex PCR reads, TCRdb lists one record per CDR3 protein. The repertoire holds hundreds of thousands of distinct CDR3 sequences, with roughly 15% as singletons. Regarding the study as a whole: Newly diagnosed Graves' patients had higher TCR diversity than persistent ones. Those with persistent disease had in common more public clonotypes (approximately 2,500) than new patients (approximately 970).

Time point noted: newly diagnosed GD, antithyroid drugs for less than 3 months. PBMC-extracted RNA yielded the TCR library. The V gene's germline CDR1 is MNHEY and CDR2 SMNVEV (reference sequence). The CDR3 has 15 residues. V was clipped by 3 bases and J by 3 bases, with 14 bases between them. This clonotype was detected many times. As yet, its antigen is unknown. This sample was shared with a second study, whose subject was T cells in Graves' hyperthyroidism and ophthalmopathy. According to that study: Carried out on the TCR CDR3, a first-round RT-PCR used the HTBI primer set.

The V and J genes are TRBV27 and TRBJ1-1, with D maybe TRBD1 (5 bases). The source is a man younger than 35 with Graves disease. The input for sequencing was peripheral blood mononuclear cells (PBMCs), taken at new diagnosis, from a patient treated with antithyroid drugs. In DNA, the CDR3 is TGTGCCAGCAGTTTTGGGACCGGGGTGGACACTGAAGCTTTCTTT. Translated, it gives CASSFGTGVDTEAFF.